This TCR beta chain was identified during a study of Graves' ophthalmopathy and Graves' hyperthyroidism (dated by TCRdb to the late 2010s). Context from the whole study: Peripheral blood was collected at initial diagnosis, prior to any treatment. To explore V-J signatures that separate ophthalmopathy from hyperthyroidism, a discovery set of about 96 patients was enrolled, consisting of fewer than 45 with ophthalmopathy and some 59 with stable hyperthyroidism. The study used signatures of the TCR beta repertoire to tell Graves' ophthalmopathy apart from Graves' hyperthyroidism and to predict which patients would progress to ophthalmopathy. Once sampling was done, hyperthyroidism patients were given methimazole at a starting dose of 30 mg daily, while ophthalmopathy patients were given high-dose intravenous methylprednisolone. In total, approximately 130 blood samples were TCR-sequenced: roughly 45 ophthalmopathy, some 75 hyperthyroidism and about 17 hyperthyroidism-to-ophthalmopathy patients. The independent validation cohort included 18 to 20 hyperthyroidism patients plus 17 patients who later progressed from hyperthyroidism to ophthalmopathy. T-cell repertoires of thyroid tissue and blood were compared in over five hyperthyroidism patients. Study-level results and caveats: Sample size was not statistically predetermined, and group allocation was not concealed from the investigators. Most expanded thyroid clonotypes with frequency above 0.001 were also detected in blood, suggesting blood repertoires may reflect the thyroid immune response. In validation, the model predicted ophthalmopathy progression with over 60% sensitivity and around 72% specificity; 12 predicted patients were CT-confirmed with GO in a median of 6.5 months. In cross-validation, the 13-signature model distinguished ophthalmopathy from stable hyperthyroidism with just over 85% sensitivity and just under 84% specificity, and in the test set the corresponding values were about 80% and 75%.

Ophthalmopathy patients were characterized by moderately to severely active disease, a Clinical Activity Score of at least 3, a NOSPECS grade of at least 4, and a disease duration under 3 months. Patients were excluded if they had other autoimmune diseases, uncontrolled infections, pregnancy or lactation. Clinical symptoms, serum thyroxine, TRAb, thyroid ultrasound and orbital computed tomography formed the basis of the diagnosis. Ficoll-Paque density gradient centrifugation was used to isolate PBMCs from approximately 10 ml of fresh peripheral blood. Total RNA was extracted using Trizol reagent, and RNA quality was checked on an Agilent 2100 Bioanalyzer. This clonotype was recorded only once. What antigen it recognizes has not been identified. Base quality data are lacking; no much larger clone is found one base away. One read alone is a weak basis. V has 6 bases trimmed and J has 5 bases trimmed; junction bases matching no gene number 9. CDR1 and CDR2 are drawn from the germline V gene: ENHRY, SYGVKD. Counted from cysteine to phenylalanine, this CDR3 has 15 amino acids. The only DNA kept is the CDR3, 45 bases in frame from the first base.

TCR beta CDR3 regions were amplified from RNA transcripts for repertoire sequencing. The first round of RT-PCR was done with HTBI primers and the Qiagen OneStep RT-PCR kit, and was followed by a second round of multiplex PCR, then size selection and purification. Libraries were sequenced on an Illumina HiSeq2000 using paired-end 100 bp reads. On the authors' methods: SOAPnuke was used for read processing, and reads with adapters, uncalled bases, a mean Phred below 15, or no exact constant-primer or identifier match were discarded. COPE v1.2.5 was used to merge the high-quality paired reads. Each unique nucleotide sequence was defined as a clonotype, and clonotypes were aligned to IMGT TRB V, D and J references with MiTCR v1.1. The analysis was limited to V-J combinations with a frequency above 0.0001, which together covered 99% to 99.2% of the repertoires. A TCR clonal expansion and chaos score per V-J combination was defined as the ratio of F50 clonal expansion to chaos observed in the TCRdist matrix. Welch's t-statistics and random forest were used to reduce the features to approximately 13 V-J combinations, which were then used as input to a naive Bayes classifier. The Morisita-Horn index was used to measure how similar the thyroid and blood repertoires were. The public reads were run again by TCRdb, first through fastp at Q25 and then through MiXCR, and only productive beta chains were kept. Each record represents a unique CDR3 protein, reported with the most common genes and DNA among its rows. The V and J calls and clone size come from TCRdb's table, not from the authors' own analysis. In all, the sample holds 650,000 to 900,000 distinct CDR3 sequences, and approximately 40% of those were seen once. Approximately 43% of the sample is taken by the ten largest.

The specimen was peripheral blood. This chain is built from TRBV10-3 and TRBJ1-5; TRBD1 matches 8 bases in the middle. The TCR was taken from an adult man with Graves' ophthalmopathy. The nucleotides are TGTGCCATCAGGGAGAGTACAGGGGGAGATCAGCCCCAGCATTTT. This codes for CAIRESTGGDQPQHF.